This TCR beta chain comes out of a study of blood T cell repertoires in COVID-19. This CDR3 comprises 13 residues. Germline loops: CDR1 SGDLS, CDR2 YYNGEE. The germline V and J ends were trimmed by 5 bases and 1 base, with 9 bases remaining between them. TCRdb's table, derived via immunoSEQ multiplex PCR, lists solely in-frame clones and lacks some. The sample includes 320,000 or so clones, 85% of them seen just once. The J gene is TRBJ1-1, the V gene TRBV9; D is unclear. Specimen: PBMCs or T cells enriched from blood (not recorded which). This TCR was recovered from a young woman who had been exposed to COVID-19. DNA of the CDR3: TGTGCCAGCAGTCAGCGGACGAACACTGAAGCTTTCTTT. It is translated as CASSQRTNTEAFF.